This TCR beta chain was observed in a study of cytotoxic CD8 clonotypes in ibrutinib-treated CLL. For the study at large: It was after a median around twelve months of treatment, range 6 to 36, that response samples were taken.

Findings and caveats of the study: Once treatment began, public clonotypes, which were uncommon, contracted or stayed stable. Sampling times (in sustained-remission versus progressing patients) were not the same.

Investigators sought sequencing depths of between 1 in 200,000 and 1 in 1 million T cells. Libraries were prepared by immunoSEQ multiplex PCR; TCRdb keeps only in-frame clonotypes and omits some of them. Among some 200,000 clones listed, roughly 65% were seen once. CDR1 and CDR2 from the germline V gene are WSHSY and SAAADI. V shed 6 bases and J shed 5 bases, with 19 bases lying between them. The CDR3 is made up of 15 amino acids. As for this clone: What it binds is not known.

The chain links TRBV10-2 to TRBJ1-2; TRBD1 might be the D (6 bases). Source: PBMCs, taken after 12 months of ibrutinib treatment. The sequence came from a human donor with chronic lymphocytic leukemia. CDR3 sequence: CASRITGNSGYGYTF. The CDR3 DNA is TGCGCCAGCAGGATTACAGGGAACTCGGGATATGGCTACACCTTC.